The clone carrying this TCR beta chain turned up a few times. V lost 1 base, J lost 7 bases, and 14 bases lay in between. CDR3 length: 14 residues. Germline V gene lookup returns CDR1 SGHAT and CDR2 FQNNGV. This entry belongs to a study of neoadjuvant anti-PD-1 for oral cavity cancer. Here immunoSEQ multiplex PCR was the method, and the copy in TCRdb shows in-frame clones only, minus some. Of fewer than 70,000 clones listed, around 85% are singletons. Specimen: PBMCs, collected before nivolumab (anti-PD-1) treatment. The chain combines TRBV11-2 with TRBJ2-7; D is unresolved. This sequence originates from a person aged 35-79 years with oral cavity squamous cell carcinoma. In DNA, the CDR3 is TGTGCCAGCAGCTTAGCCCGATGGGGTGGGGAGCAGTACTTC. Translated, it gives CASSLARWGGEQYF.